The 17 T cell receptor beta chains below all came from one sample that was sequenced in a study of control samples from healthy donors and cancer patients (dated by TCRdb to 2020 to 2021). The protocol used for the library was the immunoSEQ multiplex PCR assay. TCRdb stores this immuneACCESS table with in-frame sequences only. Part of the clones is absent; in the studies checked, under half of the shortfall reflects unresolved V genes, and no reason is known for the rest. Across this sample there are around 72,000 clones, with approximately 88% seen only once. The ten most abundant clones make up approximately 15% of the sample. Source material: blood. These receptors were taken from a man aged 50 to 60 in good health.

The V and J genes are TRBV12-3 or TRBV12-4 and TRBJ1-2; TRBD1 might be the D (6 bases). Trimming stripped 4 bases from V and 8 bases from J, with 8 bases between. CDR3 length: 11 residues. The CDR3 DNA is TGTGCCAGCAGTTCAGGGGTCGGCTACACCTTC. Amino acid sequence: CASSSGVGYTF.

The V call is TRBV3-1 (or the pseudogene TRBV3-2), the J call TRBJ2-7, with 7 nucleotides matching TRBD2. Trimming took 1 base from V and 2 from J; bases not matched to a gene: 5. CDR3 length: 15 residues. The germline V gene has CDR1 LGHDT and CDR2 YNNKEL (reference sequence). The DNA of the CDR3 is TGTGCCAGCAGCCAAGCACCAGGGACTACCTACGAGCAGTACTTC. Protein: CASSQAPGTTYEQYF.

Notes on this clone: The junction departs from germline at one end; a sequencing error may be responsible. This chain links TRBV10-3 with TRBJ2-7; perhaps TRBD2 as D (5 bases). Germline V lookup: CDR1 ENHRY, CDR2 SYGVKD. The CDR3 covers 13 residues. CDR3 DNA sequence: TGTGCCATCGGTGACACCGACTACTACGAGCAGTACTTC. Encoded protein: CAIGDTDYYEQYF.

This sequence joins TRBV6-5 and TRBJ2-5; D gene uncertain. V was pared by 0 bases and J by 1 base, with 6 bases between. The CDR3 runs to 14 residues. Germline CDR1 is MNHEY and CDR2 is SVGAGI. CDR3 sequence: CASSYSRTQETQYF. CDR3 DNA sequence: TGTGCCAGCAGTTACTCCAGAACCCAAGAGACCCAGTACTTC.

The rearrangement uses TRBV7-9 and TRBJ2-3; D is possibly TRBD1 (6 bases). V was pared by 1 base and J by 1 base, with 6 bases between. The CDR3 consists of 14 residues. The germline V gene has CDR1 SEHNR and CDR2 FQNEAQ (reference sequence). The DNA of the CDR3 is TGTGCCAGCAGCTTAGAGGGGGGCACAGATACGCAGTATTTT. The encoded protein is CASSLEGGTDTQYF.

The chain joins TRBV5-4 to TRBJ2-2; 11 positions agree with TRBD1. The germline CDR1 and CDR2 sequences are SGHNT and YYREEE (reference sequence). J gave up 6 bases and V 2 bases, and 9 bases lay outside the gene matches. This CDR3 is 17 amino acids long. DNA for the CDR3: TGTGCCAGCAGCTTCCTCGCGGGGACAGGGGGAGCCGGGGAGCTGTTTTTT. It yields the protein CASSFLAGTGGAGELFF. Full variable domain (remainder filled in from reference TRBV5-4 and TRBJ2-2): ETGVTQSPTHLIKTRGQQVTLRCSSQSGHNTVSWYQQALGQGPQFIFQYYREEENGRGNFPPRFSGLQFPNYSSELNVNALELDDSALYLCASSFLAGTGGAGELFFGEGSRLTVL.

The gene calls are TRBV5-4 and TRBJ2-1, with D possibly matching TRBD2 (6 bases). Germline values: CDR1 SGHNT, CDR2 YYREEE (reference sequence). Trimming took 1 base from V and 1 from J, leaving 12 bases between them. CDR3 length: 16 residues. The CDR3 reads CASSLNSGVSYNEQFF. The CDR3 DNA reads TGTGCCAGCAGCTTGAATTCGGGAGTATCCTACAATGAGCAGTTCTTC.

The chain couples TRBV7-8 to TRBJ2-5, with 11 bases fitting TRBD1. Losses at the gene ends were 3 bases for V and 5 bases for J; bases not matched to a gene: 11. Germline CDR1 SGHVS, CDR2 FQNEAQ. The CDR3 has 17 residues. The CDR3 sequence is CASSFESGTGGSETQYF. CDR3 nucleotide sequence: TGTGCCAGCAGCTTCGAATCCGGGACAGGGGGTTCTGAGACCCAGTACTTC.

The rearrangement uses TRBV28 and TRBJ1-2, with a possible D match to TRBD1 (6 bases). The V and J ends lost 5 bases and 0 bases respectively, with 16 bases between them. Per the germline V gene, CDR1 is MDHEN and CDR2 is SYDVKM. This CDR3 is built from 16 residues. CDR3 region: CASSGQNYQSNYGYTF. The CDR3, as DNA: TGTGCCAGCAGTGGACAGAACTATCAATCTAACTATGGCTACACCTTC.

This chain joins TRBV6-5 and TRBJ1-1, with D perhaps matching TRBD1 (6 bases). The CDR3 is 14 residues long. V shed 7 bases and J shed 4 bases, with 16 bases lying between them. CDR1 and CDR2 from the germline V gene are MNHEY and SVGAGI. This CDR3 reads CASIMGRGTTEAFF. The DNA for the CDR3 is TGTGCCAGCATAATGGGGAGGGGGACCACTGAAGCTTTCTTT.

The rearrangement links TRBV11-2 to TRBJ2-3, with TRBD2 as a possible D gene (6 bases). Germline CDR1 and CDR2: SGHAT and FQNNGV. The ends were cut back, 4 bases at V and 3 bases at J, with 17 bases in the middle. The CDR3 sequence is 16 residues long. The CDR3 region is CASSSSPSGVTDTQYF. As DNA, the CDR3 is TGTGCCAGCAGCTCCTCCCCCTCGGGGGTTACAGATACGCAGTATTTT.

The chain couples TRBV6-5 to TRBJ1-4; D not certain. Per the germline V gene, CDR1 is MNHEY and CDR2 is SVGAGI. Trimming stripped 6 bases from V and 7 bases from J, with 18 bases between. The CDR3 extends over 15 amino acids. The CDR3 nucleotides read TGTGCCAGCAGCAGAGTGGCGGGGTCGGGTGAAAAACTGTTTTTT. Amino acid sequence: CASSRVAGSGEKLFF.

The genes are TRBV29-1 and TRBJ1-2, with 10 bases lining up with TRBD1. Germline V lookup: CDR1 SQVTM, CDR2 ANQGSEA. The CDR3 is made up of 13 amino acids. With 4 bases clipped from V and 5 bases from J, the junction kept 4 bases outside the gene matches. CDR3 in amino acids: CSVGTGGWYGYTF. Here the CDR3 DNA reads TGCAGCGTTGGGACAGGGGGATGGTATGGCTACACCTTC.

This chain joins TRBV2 and TRBJ1-1; D unresolved. CDR1 is SNHLY, CDR2 FYNNEI, per germline. The CDR3 sequence is 15 residues long. V was clipped by 3 bases and J by 11 bases, with 22 bases between them. The CDR3: CASSDPGPAREAAFF. CDR3 DNA: TGTGCCAGCAGTGACCCCGGGCCAGCAAGGGAAGCGGCTTTCTTT. Combining the CDR3 with reference TRBV2 and TRBJ1-1 gives the whole variable domain EPEVTQTPSHQVTQMGQEVILRCVPISNHLYFYWYRQILGQKVEFLVSFYNNEISEKSEIFDDQFSVERPDGSNFTLKIRSTKLEDSAMYFCASSDPGPAREAAFFGQGTRLTVV.

This rearrangement joins TRBV30 to TRBJ1-5, with unresolved D. Germline CDR1 GTSNPN, CDR2 SVGIG (reference sequence). The CDR3 runs 10 residues. Deletions cut 4 bases from V and 9 bases from J, with 7 bases between. The CDR3 region has the DNA TGTGCCTGGAAGGAACGGCCCCAGCATTTT. This sequence encodes CAWKERPQHF.

CDR3: CASSEVGGAGQPQHF. The DNA for the CDR3 is TGTGCCAGCAGTGAGGTAGGGGGCGCGGGTCAGCCCCAGCATTTT. The chain couples TRBV25-1 to TRBJ1-5; 7 bases line up with TRBD1. Trimming cost V 3 bases and J 6 bases; bases outside gene matches: 8. This CDR3 region has 15 residues. CDR1 and CDR2 from the germline V gene are MGHDK and SYGVNS.

The chain employs TRBV5-1 and TRBJ2-3, with 11 bases fitting TRBD1. V lost 6 bases and J lost 3; bases outside the gene matches: 6. The CDR3 covers 15 residues. Germline CDR1 is SGHRS and CDR2 is YFSETQ. CDR3 amino acids: CASTIGQGATDTQYF. CDR3 nucleotides: TGCGCCAGCACCATAGGACAGGGGGCAACAGATACGCAGTATTTT.